This T cell receptor (beta chain) was sequenced during a study of vaccination effects on CD4 cells after COVID-19 (dated by TCRdb to between 2021 and 2024). In terms of the full investigation: Two doses of either the BNT162b2 or the mRNA-1273 mRNA SARS-CoV-2 vaccine were administered to participants. The full study included over 8 COVID-19 convalescent patients and a few SARS-CoV-2-naive healthy vaccine recipients. SARS-CoV-2 spike-specific CD4+ TCR repertoires were compared before and after mRNA vaccination in COVID-19 convalescent patients and in infection-naive vaccine recipients. Cultures from other donors in the study were sequenced using the Oncomine TCR Beta short-read assay on an Illumina iSeq 100. Overall study results and their limits: Only a small number of convalescent patients were included, and no early post-infection timepoints were available, which limited the study. Both infection-induced and vaccine-induced clones contracted markedly at late post-vaccination timepoints, which is consistent with waning T cell responses. Among healthy vaccine recipients, nearly all vaccine-induced clones were SARS-CoV-2 mono-reactive, and only 1 of 255 was cross-reactive with common cold coronaviruses.

Comment on this clone: The target of this receptor is not known. Base qualities are not recorded, but no much larger clone differs from it by a single base.

In the ViraFEST assay, PBMC were stimulated with viral peptide pools, and TCR sequencing was then used to find antigen-specific CD4+ T cell clonotypes based on their expansion. After around 10 days of culture, CD4+ T cells were isolated with the EasySep CD4+ T cell isolation kit. Negative nucleocapsid antibody results before and after vaccination confirmed that the healthy vaccine recipients had no prior SARS-CoV-2 infection. Two million PBMC per well were cultured in IMDM with roughly 5% human AB serum, 10 IU/ml IL-2 and gentamicin, plus 10 ug/ml peptides. On days 3 and 7, half of the culture medium was replaced with fresh IL-2-containing medium. Unless noted otherwise, every peptide stimulation condition was cultured in triplicate wells. Using Ficoll-Paque Plus gradient centrifugation, PBMC were separated from whole blood and then either used fresh or cryopreserved at -140C. The overlapping peptide pools covered the spike proteins of SARS-CoV-2 as well as those of the common cold coronaviruses HCoV-NL63, HCoV-OC43 and HCoV-229E. Genomic DNA was extracted from cultured CD4+ T cells with the QIAamp micro DNA kit.

The receptor library was made with the immunoSEQ multiplex PCR assay. DNA from the cultured and isolated CD4+ T cells underwent TCR beta CDR3 sequencing. Per the source publication's procedure: Non-productive TCR sequences were removed and reads were trimmed to the CDR3 region, keeping CDR3s of at least 7 amino acids. Antigen-specific clonotypes were identified using the MANAFEST web app by comparison of expansion in peptide wells against reference cultures. Positive clones required FDR<0.05 expansion versus reference and all other wells, odds ratio above 5, and frequency above 0.1% in two replicate wells. A clonotype was called cross-reactive if it was significantly expanded both in SARS-CoV-2 spike wells and in at least one common cold coronavirus spike condition. Levenshtein distance calculated with the stringdist R package was used to assess CDR3 similarity, and unrooted trees were constructed with ape in R 3.6.1. This immuneACCESS table, as held by TCRdb, lists in-frame sequences with V and J called but not all clones. Of the missing ones, under half trace to an unresolved V gene in checked studies; the others have no known cause. The V and J calls and clone size are taken from that table; D and trimming were inferred from the DNA. The sample records fewer than 30,000 clones, 75% to 85% of which are singletons. The ten largest clones capture roughly 30% of the sample.

The sequence was collected from a human donor who received a COVID-19 vaccine. Sequenced here: CD4+ T cells from PBMCs cultured with SARS-CoV-2 spike peptides, sampled before COVID-19 vaccination. Taken with the paper, the label for cell subset or site translates to: SARS-CoV-2 spike overlapping peptide pool stimulation.

The nucleotides are TGTGCCAGCAGCTACGTAGCGGGCCAAGAGACCCAGTACTTC. The encoded protein is CASSYVAGQETQYF. The rearrangement joined TRBV7-9 to TRBJ2-5, with TRBD2 identical over 7 junction bases. Ends trimmed: V by 4 bases, J by 1 base; bases unmatched to a gene: 3. The CDR3, cysteine through phenylalanine, is 14 amino acids long. Only CDR3 DNA remains: 42 bases, in frame from the first base. CDR1 and CDR2 are read off the germline V gene (reference sequence) as SEHNR and FQNEAQ.